This T cell receptor beta chain was sequenced in a study of cytomegalovirus exposure and HLA in healthy donors. Overall study findings and caveats: Altogether, about 160 TCR beta chains were recorded as cytomegalovirus-associated.

This clone was seen just once. Its antigen is unidentified. TCRdb's table, derived via immunoSEQ multiplex PCR, lists solely in-frame clones and lacks some. Found here are about 300,000 clones, 88% of them singletons; the top ten hold about 0.9%. The sequence was collected from a young woman in good health and CMV-seronegative. The specimen sequenced was PBMCs.

The CDR3 protein is CASSAETPSTQYF. The CDR3 nucleotides read TGTGCCAGCAGTGCCGAGACTCCCTCAACGCAGTATTTT. This chain connects TRBV6-1 to TRBJ2-3, with unresolved D. V was clipped by 4 bases and J by 9 bases, with 14 bases between them. This CDR3 region has 13 residues. Germline lookup yields CDR1 MNHNS and CDR2 SASEGT.